Listed below are T cell receptor beta chains from one sample, sequenced in a study of T cell changes during pregnancy in multiple sclerosis. Using immunoSEQ multiplex PCR, the repertoire was profiled, and TCRdb retains in-frame clones only, with some absent. The sample includes 93,000 or so clones, 92% of them seen just once. The sequencing here drew on peripheral blood, taken after pregnancy. All receptors come from a female donor with multiple sclerosis, enrolled in a pregnancy study. The CDR3 runs from the conserved cysteine through the conserved F or W. The D gene is left open where the match is weak. Not every row has a clone size; where given, it reads once, few, many or a size class.

v_gene: TRBV27
j_gene: TRBJ2-1
d_gene: .
abundance: .
CDR3nt: TGTGCCAGCAGTTTGAGCGGTTCCTACAATGAGCAGTTCTTC
CDR3aa: CASSLSGSYNEQFF

v_gene: TRBV5-1
j_gene: TRBJ1-2
d_gene: .
abundance: .
CDR3nt: TGCGCCAGCAGCTTGGTGGGCAGCTCAAACTATGGCTACACCTTC
CDR3aa: CASSLVGSSNYGYTF

v_gene: TRBV5-4
j_gene: TRBJ2-5
d_gene: .
abundance: .
CDR3nt: TGTGCCAGCAGCTTAGGGGGCCAAGAGACCCAGTACTTC
CDR3aa: CASSLGGQETQYF

v_gene: TRBV2
j_gene: TRBJ2-7
d_gene: .
abundance: .
CDR3nt: TGTGCCAGCAGTGAAAACATCTCCTACGAGCAGTACTTC
CDR3aa: CASSENISYEQYF

v_gene: TRBV19
j_gene: TRBJ2-2
d_gene: TRBD2
abundance: .
CDR3nt: TGTGCCACAATAGCGGGGTTGAACACCGGGGAGCTGTTTTTT
CDR3aa: CATIAGLNTGELFF

v_gene: TRBV18
j_gene: TRBJ1-5
d_gene: .
abundance: .
CDR3nt: TGTGCCAGCTCACCACGGCGGTCGGGGAATAGCAATCAGCCCCAGCATTTT
CDR3aa: CASSPRRSGNSNQPQHF

v_gene: TRBV28
j_gene: TRBJ2-3
d_gene: .
abundance: once
CDR3nt: TGTGCCAGCAGTTCCTCCCGGCGCCGGGAGTTAGATACGCAGTATTTT
CDR3aa: CASSSSRRRELDTQYF

v_gene: TRBV9
j_gene: TRBJ1-1
d_gene: TRBD1
abundance: .
CDR3nt: TGTGCCAGCAGCCCCCGGACAGGTGGGGCCACTGAAGCTTTCTTT
CDR3aa: CASSPRTGGATEAFF

v_gene: TRBV6-5
j_gene: TRBJ1-5
d_gene: TRBD1
abundance: .
CDR3nt: TGTGCCAGCAGCTCGACAGGGGAGAGCAATCAGCCCCAGCATTTT
CDR3aa: CASSSTGESNQPQHF

v_gene: TRBV7-2
j_gene: TRBJ2-7
d_gene: .
abundance: .
CDR3nt: TGTGCCAGCAGCGAGGCGACAGGCTACCAGTACGAGCAGTACTTC
CDR3aa: CASSEATGYQYEQYF

v_gene: TRBV5-5
j_gene: TRBJ2-5
d_gene: .
abundance: .
CDR3nt: TGTGCCAGCAGCTTCCTCGGGACTCCTCAAGAGACCCAGTACTTC
CDR3aa: CASSFLGTPQETQYF

v_gene: TRBV6-1
j_gene: TRBJ1-4
d_gene: .
abundance: .
CDR3nt: TGTGCCAGCAAAGAGGCATCGGGTCACGTTGAAAAACTGTTTTTT
CDR3aa: CASKEASGHVEKLFF

v_gene: TRBV19
j_gene: TRBJ2-1
d_gene: .
abundance: .
CDR3nt: TGTGCCAGTAGTGCCCAGCCGAGGAGCTCCTACAATGAGCAGTTCTTC
CDR3aa: CASSAQPRSSYNEQFF

v_gene: TRBV2
j_gene: TRBJ1-1
d_gene: .
abundance: .
CDR3nt: TGTGCCAGCCTTCGCGGTAGGAACACTGAAGCTTTCTTT
CDR3aa: CASLRGRNTEAFF

v_gene: TRBV5-1
j_gene: TRBJ1-2
d_gene: TRBD1
abundance: .
CDR3nt: TGCGCCAGCAGCTCTGGACAGGACGGAGGGCGCTACACCTTC
CDR3aa: CASSSGQDGGRYTF

v_gene: TRBV27
j_gene: TRBJ1-4
d_gene: .
abundance: .
CDR3nt: TGTGCCAGCAGTTTATACAGGGTCCAGAGGGAAAAACTGTTTTTT
CDR3aa: CASSLYRVQREKLFF

v_gene: TRBV11-2
j_gene: TRBJ2-5
d_gene: .
abundance: once
CDR3nt: TGTGCCAGCAGCCCCCTTGCGGTTACAGGCGAGACCCAGTACTTC
CDR3aa: CASSPLAVTGETQYF

v_gene: TRBV20-1
j_gene: TRBJ2-7
d_gene: .
abundance: .
CDR3nt: TGCAGTGCTGAGGCCCTCTACGAGCAGTACTTC
CDR3aa: CSAEALYEQYF

v_gene: TRBV2
j_gene: TRBJ2-1
d_gene: TRBD2
abundance: .
CDR3nt: TGTGCCAGCAGTCCTGGGACAGGCGATACCCTTCTGAGCGGGAGGGCCGATGAGCAGTTCTTC
CDR3aa: CASSPGTGDTLLSGRADEQFF

v_gene: TRBV5-1
j_gene: TRBJ2-2
d_gene: .
abundance: .
CDR3nt: TGCGCCAGCAGCTCACCGGGACTTAACACCGGGGAGCTGTTTTTT
CDR3aa: CASSSPGLNTGELFF

v_gene: TRBV19
j_gene: TRBJ2-7
d_gene: .
abundance: few
CDR3nt: TGTGCCAGTAGTGGGGGGAACGAGCAGTACTTC
CDR3aa: CASSGGNEQYF

v_gene: TRBV29-1
j_gene: TRBJ2-3
d_gene: TRBD2
abundance: .
CDR3nt: TGCAGCGTTCAGACTAGCATGGGTACGCAGTATTTT
CDR3aa: CSVQTSMGTQYF

v_gene: TRBV7-9
j_gene: TRBJ2-1
d_gene: .
abundance: once
CDR3nt: TGTGCCAGCAGCTTGCGGGAGGCCCCTCGACAGGGAACCCGCCATGAGCAGTTCTTC
CDR3aa: CASSLREAPRQGTRHEQFF

v_gene: TRBV2
j_gene: TRBJ1-4
d_gene: .
abundance: .
CDR3nt: TGTGCCAGCAGTGAAGGGGCGGGATCGAATGAAAAACTGTTTTTT
CDR3aa: CASSEGAGSNEKLFF

v_gene: TRBV27
j_gene: TRBJ2-1
d_gene: TRBD2
abundance: .
CDR3nt: TGTGCCAGCAGTTTACGGACTAGCGGGAGCTCCTACAATGAGCAGTTCTTC
CDR3aa: CASSLRTSGSSYNEQFF

v_gene: TRBV4-2
j_gene: TRBJ1-1
d_gene: TRBD1
abundance: once
CDR3nt: TGTGCCAGCAGCCAAGTCTACAGGGGGGACATGAACACTGAAGCTTTCTTT
CDR3aa: CASSQVYRGDMNTEAFF

v_gene: TRBV29-1
j_gene: TRBJ1-2
d_gene: .
abundance: .
CDR3nt: TGCAGCGTTGTCAAATGGGGGCAGGGCTATGGCTACACCTTC
CDR3aa: CSVVKWGQGYGYTF

v_gene: TRBV18
j_gene: TRBJ1-5
d_gene: .
abundance: .
CDR3nt: TGTGCCAGCTCACCGGGAGTGGGTACCGTCAATCAGCCCCAGCATTTT
CDR3aa: CASSPGVGTVNQPQHF

v_gene: TRBV7-9
j_gene: TRBJ2-1
d_gene: .
abundance: .
CDR3nt: TGTGCCAGCAGCTTATTGGGGACTGACAATGAGCAGTTCTTC
CDR3aa: CASSLLGTDNEQFF

v_gene: TRBV19
j_gene: TRBJ2-7
d_gene: TRBD1
abundance: once
CDR3nt: TGTGCCAGTAGTCCTACAGGGGGCTCCTACGAGCAGTACTTC
CDR3aa: CASSPTGGSYEQYF

v_gene: TRBV7-2
j_gene: TRBJ1-1
d_gene: .
abundance: .
CDR3nt: TGTGCCAGCAGCCCTGTAAAAGGACAGCCCATGAACACTGAAGCTTTCTTT
CDR3aa: CASSPVKGQPMNTEAFF

v_gene: TRBV19
j_gene: TRBJ2-2
d_gene: .
abundance: .
CDR3nt: TGTGCCAGTAGTATACAGGGTTACACCGGGGAGCTGTTTTTT
CDR3aa: CASSIQGYTGELFF

v_gene: TRBV11-1
j_gene: TRBJ2-7
d_gene: TRBD1
abundance: .
CDR3nt: TGTGCCAGCAGCCCGACAGGGGCCGACGAGCAGTACTTC
CDR3aa: CASSPTGADEQYF

v_gene: TRBV30
j_gene: TRBJ1-1
d_gene: .
abundance: once
CDR3nt: TGTGCCTGGGTCTCGAGAGGTCTCACTGAAGCTTTCTTT
CDR3aa: CAWVSRGLTEAFF

v_gene: TRBV5-4
j_gene: TRBJ2-2
d_gene: TRBD2
abundance: .
CDR3nt: TGTGCCAGCAGCTTGGCGGGGGGATGGACCGGGGAGCTGTTTTTT
CDR3aa: CASSLAGGWTGELFF

v_gene: TRBV7-3
j_gene: TRBJ2-7
d_gene: .
abundance: .
CDR3nt: TGTGCCAGCAGCTTAGGCGGGTGGAACGAGCAGTACTTC
CDR3aa: CASSLGGWNEQYF

v_gene: TRBV13
j_gene: TRBJ1-3
d_gene: TRBD1
abundance: .
CDR3nt: TGTGCCAGCAGCCTACAGGGGAATTCTGGAAACACCATATATTTT
CDR3aa: CASSLQGNSGNTIYF

v_gene: TRBV7-9
j_gene: TRBJ1-5
d_gene: .
abundance: .
CDR3nt: TGTGCCAGCAGCACTCAATCGTATCAGCCCCAGCATTTT
CDR3aa: CASSTQSYQPQHF

v_gene: TRBV7-2
j_gene: TRBJ2-7
d_gene: TRBD1
abundance: .
CDR3nt: TGTGCCAGCAGCTCCGCCGGGACAGGGCTCTACGAGCAGTACTTC
CDR3aa: CASSSAGTGLYEQYF

v_gene: TRBV15
j_gene: TRBJ2-2
d_gene: .
abundance: .
CDR3nt: TGTGCCACCAGCAGAATAAGGGGGAACACCGGGGAGCTGTTTTTT
CDR3aa: CATSRIRGNTGELFF

v_gene: TRBV7-2
j_gene: TRBJ1-1
d_gene: TRBD1
abundance: .
CDR3nt: TGTGCCAGCAGCACTCGTCAGGGGGCGGGCACTGAAGCTTTCTTT
CDR3aa: CASSTRQGAGTEAFF